The clone carrying this T cell receptor (beta chain) was counted a single time. This sample is part of a study of blood T cell repertoires in COVID-19. Germline loops: CDR1 SGHRS, CDR2 YFSETQ. There are 16 residues in the CDR3. The germline V and J ends were trimmed by 0 bases and 8 bases, with 17 bases remaining between them. The table came from immunoSEQ multiplex PCR; TCRdb's copy has only in-frame clones and leaves some out. The top ten clones hold less than 15% of a sample with roughly 200,000 clones, around 84% of them seen once. This receptor was obtained from a human donor in a cohort sampled during active COVID-19. This chain connects TRBV5-1 to TRBJ1-4, with D tentatively TRBD1 (5 bases). Sequenced sample: peripheral blood. The CDR3 loop is CASSLVPLGVQEKLFF. CDR3 coding DNA: TGCGCCAGCAGCTTGGTTCCCTTAGGGGTTCAAGAAAAACTGTTTTTT.